Listed below are T cell receptor beta chains from one sample, sequenced in a study of T cells in Graves' hyperthyroidism and ophthalmopathy. TCRdb re-analysed the multiplex PCR reads in MiXCR, keeping a single row per CDR3 protein. Seen here are fewer than 650,000 distinct CDR3 sequences, over 12% observed once, and the top ten hold roughly 7.7%. Sequencing used blood. These TCRs come from a woman between 18 and 29 years old with Graves' ophthalmopathy. CDR3s include the opening cysteine and the closing phenylalanine or tryptophan. The D gene is left open where the match is weak. Size is omitted from some rows. Given values are once, few, many or a class for expanded clones.

>TRBD1|many|TRBJ1-1|TRBV4-1
TGCGCCAGCAGCCCAGCGGGACAGGGCTTGAACACTGAAGCTTTCTTT
CASSPAGQGLNTEAFF
>TRBD2|-|TRBJ2-2|TRBV20-1
TGCAGTGCTAGAATGGCGGGCGTAGCGGGATATGGGGTCGGGGAGCTGTTTTTT
CSARMAGVAGYGVGELFF
>-|-|TRBJ2-3|TRBV3-1
TGTGCCAGCAGCCAGAGTTTTGGTGAAGATACGCAGTATTTT
CASSQSFGEDTQYF
>TRBD2|many|TRBJ2-1|TRBV6-1
TGTGCCAGCAGTTCTGGACTAGCGGGTTCCAATGAGCAGTTCTTC
CASSSGLAGSNEQFF
>-|few|TRBJ1-1|TRBV12-3/TRBV12-4
TGTGCCAGCACGGGGGTCGGCACTGAAGCTTTCTTT
CASTGVGTEAFF
>-|many|TRBJ2-3|TRBV6-1
TGTGCCAGCGGGACGGCTTACCACACAGATACGCAGTATTTT
CASGTAYHTDTQYF
>-|-|TRBJ2-2|TRBV27
TGTGCCAGCAGTTTAGGTGTGCACACCGGGGAGCTGTTTTTT
CASSLGVHTGELFF
>TRBD1|many|TRBJ1-4|TRBV2
TGTGCCAGCAGTCCACTCATTCGACCCAAGGGGGCCGAGTTGGTAAAACTGTTTTTT
CASSPLIRPKGAELVKLFF
>TRBD2|-|TRBJ2-7|TRBV7-9
TGCGCCAGCAGCCAAGGGCCTAGCGGTACCTACGAGCAGTACTTC
CASSQGPSGTYEQYF
>-|many|TRBJ2-1|TRBV20-1
TGCAGTGCTAAACTCTGGGCTAGCGAGGCCTACAATGAGCAGTTCTTC
CSAKLWASEAYNEQFF
>TRBD2|many|TRBJ2-2|TRBV6-2/TRBV6-3
TGTGCCAGCAGTCGACCCGGACTAGCGGACACCGGGGAGCTGTTTTTT
CASSRPGLADTGELFF
>-|few|TRBJ2-2|TRBV19
TGTGCCAGTAGTATAGATGTGGGGGGCTTGAACACCGGGGAGCTGTTTTTT
CASSIDVGGLNTGELFF
>-|many|TRBJ2-4|TRBV18
TGTGCCAGCCGACCGGGGGAATTTGGTCAGTACTTC
CASRPGEFGQYF
>TRBD2|-|TRBJ2-1|TRBV6-1
TGTGCCAGCAGTGCCGGACTAGCGGGAGAGCAGTTCTTC
CASSAGLAGEQFF
>TRBD1|-|TRBJ1-4|TRBV10-3
TGTGCCTCCCGGACAGGAACCGCAACTAATGAAAAACTGTTTTTT
CASRTGTATNEKLFF
>TRBD1|many|TRBJ1-5|TRBV28
TGTGCCAGCAGCCCACGAGGGGGCTTGGGGCAGCCCCAGCATTTT
CASSPRGGLGQPQHF
>-|few|TRBJ2-7|TRBV9
TGTGCCAGCAGCGTAGGTCAAGTGAGCGAGCAGTACTTC
CASSVGQVSEQYF
>-|many|TRBJ2-1|TRBV6-1
TGTGCCAGCAGTGAAGTAGGGGTCGGCAATGAGCAGTTCTTC
CASSEVGVGNEQFF
>TRBD1|-|TRBJ1-2|TRBV4-3
TGCGCCAGCAGCCAAGCCGACAGGGCTAACTATGGCTACACCTTC
CASSQADRANYGYTF
>-|once|TRBJ1-2|TRBV25-1
TGTGCCAGCAGTGATAACGGGAGGGGAAGCTATGGCTACACCTTC
CASSDNGRGSYGYTF
>TRBD2|many|TRBJ2-7|TRBV20-1
TGCAGTGCTAGAGATTGGGGTAATTTGCGGGAGTCCTACGAGCAGTACTTC
CSARDWGNLRESYEQYF
>TRBD2|few|TRBJ2-7|TRBV20-1
TGCAGTGCTAGAGTGGCAGCGGGAGCCTACGAGCAGTACTTC
CSARVAAGAYEQYF
>-|many|TRBJ2-7|TRBV5-1
TGCGCCAGCAGCCCTCCGGGCGGGACAGTCTACGAGCAGTACTTC
CASSPPGGTVYEQYF
>-|many|TRBJ1-1|TRBV28
TGTGCCAGCAGTCCCGTCTGGGGTCCGAACACTGAAGCTTTCTTT
CASSPVWGPNTEAFF